These T cell receptor beta chains were read from a single sample in a study of CD8 T cells in Susac syndrome. Each CDR3 protein gets one entry after TCRdb re-called the immunoSEQ multiplex PCR reads with MiXCR. The table records 130,000 to 150,000 distinct CDR3 sequences, approximately 93% of them present only once. Sequencing used CD4+ T cells from PBMCs. Every receptor here comes from a human donor in good health. The CDR3 runs from the conserved cysteine through the conserved F or W. D genes are given only for firm matches. Clone size, where shown, is once, few, many, or a class for clones that have expanded.

NA,TRBV5-1,TRBJ2-4,NA,CASSLDQNIQYF,TGCGCCAGCAGCTTGGACCAAAACATTCAGTACTTC
NA,TRBV20-1,TRBJ2-7,TRBD1,CSAMTGTGGYEQYF,TGCAGTGCTATGACCGGGACAGGGGGCTACGAGCAGTACTTC
NA,TRBV18,TRBJ1-1,TRBD1,CASSPRPGQGNTEAFF,TGTGCCAGCTCACCACGACCGGGACAGGGGAACACTGAAGCTTTCTTT
NA,TRBV4-1,TRBJ2-3,NA,CASSQNGGASTDTQYF,TGCGCCAGCAGCCAAAATGGCGGGGCTAGCACAGATACGCAGTATTTT
NA,TRBV27,TRBJ1-5,NA,CARLVQPQHF,TGTGCCAGGTTGGTTCAGCCCCAGCATTTT
NA,TRBV14,TRBJ1-3,NA,CASSLLGPSGNTIYF,TGTGCCAGCAGCCTATTAGGACCCTCTGGAAACACCATATATTTT
NA,TRBV18,TRBJ1-5,TRBD1,CASSLVQGENQPQHF,TGTGCCAGCTCACTGGTTCAGGGGGAGAATCAGCCCCAGCATTTT
NA,TRBV3-1,TRBJ2-2,TRBD1,CASSQGQGVAGELFF,TGTGCCAGCAGCCAAGGACAGGGGGTCGCCGGGGAGCTGTTTTTT
NA,TRBV3-1,TRBJ2-1,TRBD2,CASSQDPQAGVANEQFF,TGTGCCAGCAGCCAAGATCCCCAAGCGGGAGTTGCCAATGAGCAGTTCTTC
few,TRBV4-2,TRBJ2-7,NA,CASSQKKALSEQYF,TGTGCCAGCAGCCAGAAAAAGGCCCTTAGCGAGCAGTACTTC
NA,TRBV9,TRBJ2-5,NA,CASSASGGSGTQYF,TGTGCCAGCAGCGCCTCAGGGGGGTCCGGGACCCAGTACTTC
NA,TRBV10-3,TRBJ2-5,TRBD1,CASKGTGGHRVGETQYF,TGTGCCAGCAAAGGGACAGGTGGCCACCGTGTTGGGGAGACCCAGTACTTC
NA,TRBV9,TRBJ2-2,TRBD2,CASSGGTSGRVDGELFF,TGTGCCAGCAGCGGCGGGACTAGCGGGAGGGTAGATGGGGAGCTGTTTTTT
NA,TRBV5-6,TRBJ1-5,TRBD1,CASSLRQGANQPQHF,TGTGCCAGCAGCTTAAGACAGGGGGCGAATCAGCCCCAGCATTTT
NA,TRBV20-1,TRBJ2-7,NA,CSARDERVDSYEQYF,TGCAGTGCTAGAGATGAGCGGGTTGACTCCTACGAGCAGTACTTC
NA,TRBV5-4,TRBJ1-1,NA,CASSFGGRVNTEAFF,TGTGCCAGCAGCTTTGGGGGCAGGGTGAACACTGAAGCTTTCTTT
NA,TRBV30,TRBJ1-1,NA,CAWKGGPTEAFF,TGTGCCTGGAAAGGGGGGCCCACTGAAGCTTTCTTT
NA,TRBV7-2,TRBJ2-7,NA,CASSSRQGRYEQYF,TGTGCCAGCAGCTCCCGGCAGGGTAGATACGAGCAGTACTTC
NA,TRBV3-1,TRBJ2-3,TRBD2,CASSQAGLAGADTQYF,TGTGCCAGCAGCCAAGCCGGACTAGCGGGAGCGGATACGCAGTATTTT
NA,TRBV2,TRBJ2-2,NA,CASSEWASQGTGELFF,TGTGCCAGCAGTGAGTGGGCTTCTCAGGGCACCGGGGAGCTGTTTTTT
NA,TRBV29-1,TRBJ2-3,TRBD2,CSEGGRAYGTQYF,TGCAGCGAGGGCGGGAGGGCCTATGGTACGCAGTATTTT
NA,TRBV10-3,TRBJ1-2,TRBD1,CAISEGQGNYGYTF,TGTGCCATCAGTGAGGGACAGGGGAACTATGGCTACACCTTC
once,TRBV20-1,TRBJ2-1,TRBD2,CSVGPAGVGYNEQFF,TGCAGTGTGGGACCGGCGGGAGTGGGATACAATGAGCAGTTCTTC
NA,TRBV18,TRBJ2-1,NA,CASSPVGNSYNEQFF,TGTGCCAGCTCACCAGTCGGAAACTCCTACAATGAGCAGTTCTTC
NA,TRBV29-1,TRBJ1-5,NA,CSVGWGPNQPQHF,TGCAGCGTTGGATGGGGCCCCAATCAGCCCCAGCATTTT
NA,TRBV20-1,TRBJ2-1,NA,CSAREGSRSYNEQFF,TGCAGTGCTAGAGAGGGCTCCCGCTCCTACAATGAGCAGTTCTTC
NA,TRBV25-1,TRBJ1-2,NA,CASSEYGINYGYTF,TGTGCCAGCAGTGAATACGGCATCAACTATGGCTACACCTTC
once,TRBV11-3,TRBJ2-2,NA,CASSLSSGRRSGELFF,TGTGCCAGCAGTCTAAGTAGCGGTCGGAGAAGCGGGGAGCTGTTTTTT
NA,TRBV20-1,TRBJ2-7,NA,CSARDIQGQSVEQYF,TGCAGTGCTAGAGATATCCAAGGACAGTCGGTCGAGCAGTACTTC